A single sample is the source of the 15 T cell receptor beta chains below, sequenced in a study of blood T cell repertoires in COVID-19. Profiling relied on immunoSEQ multiplex PCR, and the TCRdb table lists in-frame clones only, not all of them. The sample lists a few hundred thousand clones, under 85% occurring once. Sequenced sample: PBMCs or T cells enriched from blood (not recorded which). The receptors here all came from a woman in her fifties or sixties who had recovered from COVID-19.

V gene TRBV6-2 or TRBV6-3 combines with J gene TRBJ1-6; perhaps TRBD1 as D (6 bases). Germline V gene sequence: CDR1 MNHEY, CDR2 SVGEGT. This CDR3 is 15 amino acids long. V dropped 5 bases and J dropped 6 bases, with 14 bases sitting between them. The CDR3 sequence: CASSPDRLGNSPLHF. The CDR3 bases are TGTGCCAGCAGTCCGGACAGACTGGGTAATTCACCCCTCCACTTT.

This clone was recorded only once. The V and J genes are TRBV5-6 and TRBJ2-3; 11 bases fit TRBD1. Per the germline V gene, CDR1 is SGHDT and CDR2 is YYEEEE. The V and J ends lost 4 bases and 3 bases, in that order; junction bases with no gene match: 4. CDR3 size: 15 residues. CDR3 protein: CASSADRGLTDTQYF. In DNA form, the CDR3 reads TGTGCCAGCAGCGCGGACAGGGGGCTTACAGATACGCAGTATTTT.

The J gene is TRBJ1-6, the V gene TRBV5-8; 9 positions agree with TRBD1. The CDR3 consists of 15 residues. V dropped 5 bases and J dropped 6; count of bases not matched to a gene: 6. Germline assignment: CDR1 SGHTS and CDR2 YDEGEE. CDR3 amino acids: CASSERQGVNSPLHF. For the CDR3, the DNA is TGTGCCAGCAGTGAGCGACAGGGGGTTAATTCACCCCTCCACTTT.

The V call is TRBV12-3 or TRBV12-4, the J call TRBJ2-5; the D gene is possibly TRBD1 (6 bases). The CDR3 loop spans 13 amino acids. V lost 8 bases and J lost 4, with 14 bases in between. CDR3 region: CASSMGARETQYF. In DNA, the CDR3 is TGTGCCAGCTCAATGGGGGCGAGAGAGACCCAGTACTTC.

V is TRBV10-3 and J is TRBJ2-7; weak D call: TRBD1 (7 bases). Germline values: CDR1 ENHRY, CDR2 SYGVKD. The ends were cut back, 2 bases at V and 2 bases at J, with 16 bases in the middle. The CDR3 extends over 16 amino acids. Here the CDR3 reads CAISEMAGGRTYEQYF. The CDR3 nucleotides read TGTGCCATCAGTGAGATGGCAGGGGGGAGAACCTACGAGCAGTACTTC.

The J gene is TRBJ2-7, the V gene TRBV6-5; D may be TRBD1 (5 bases). This CDR3 contains 15 residues. The V and J ends lost 6 bases and 4 bases respectively, with 19 bases between them. CDR1 and CDR2 (germline): MNHEY, SVGAGI. The CDR3 DNA sequence: TGTGCCAGCAGACCGACAGCCCGAATAGATTACGAGCAGTACTTC. The encoded protein is CASRPTARIDYEQYF.

The sample holds one count of this clone. J is TRBJ1-5 and V is TRBV18; 11 positions match TRBD1. This CDR3 has 16 amino acids. Germline CDR1 and CDR2: KGHSH and LQKENI. V shed 2 bases, J shed 7 bases, and the junction held 7 bases outside the gene matches. In nucleotides, the CDR3 is TGTGCCAGCTCACCAGTGGACAGGGGGCTCGGGCAGCCCCAGCATTTT. Translating it yields CASSPVDRGLGQPQHF.

This chain uses TRBV5-8 with TRBJ1-5, with a tentative D call TRBD1 (5 bases). Germline assignment: CDR1 SGHTS and CDR2 YDEGEE. The CDR3 is made up of 14 amino acids. V was shortened by 4 bases and J by 1 base, with 9 bases between the two germline ends. CDR3 region: CASSLRGSNQPQHF. CDR3 coding DNA: TGTGCCAGCAGCCTCCGGGGGAGCAATCAGCCCCAGCATTTT.

The chain uses TRBV7-9 and TRBJ1-1; D is perhaps TRBD1 (5 bases). The CDR3 extends over 12 amino acids. The V end lost 1 base, the J end lost 7 bases, and 7 bases lay between the germline ends. The V gene's germline CDR1 is SEHNR and CDR2 FQNEAQ (reference sequence). In DNA form, the CDR3 reads TGTGCCAGCAGCTTAGGGGGGGTTGAAGCTTTCTTT. This codes for CASSLGGVEAFF. The full variable domain, rest sourced from reference TRBV7-9 and TRBJ1-1, is DTGVSQNPRHKITKRGQNVTFRCDPISEHNRLYWYRQTLGQGPEFLTYFQNEAQLEKSRLLSDRFSAERPKGSFSTLEIQRTEQGDSAMYLCASSLGGVEAFFGQGTRLTVV.

The chain recombines TRBV6-2 or TRBV6-3 with TRBJ1-5; 10 bases line up with TRBD1. Unmatched junction bases numbered 16, after V lost 2 bases and J lost 6 bases. Per germline, CDR1 MNHEY and CDR2 SVGEGT. There are 19 residues in the CDR3. CDR3 in amino acids: CASSYTLGQGSLSGQPQHF. In DNA, the CDR3 is TGTGCCAGCAGTTACACTCTGGGACAGGGGAGTTTATCGGGTCAGCCCCAGCATTTT.

The chain is built from TRBV9 and TRBJ2-5; 8 positions agree with TRBD1. The length of the CDR3 is 15 residues. The germline V gene encodes CDR1 SGDLS and CDR2 YYNGEE. The J segment lost 5 bases and the V segment lost 3 bases, leaving 9 bases of the junction unmatched. The CDR3 loop is CASSASTGAYETQYF. The CDR3, as DNA: TGTGCCAGCAGCGCCTCGACAGGGGCATATGAGACCCAGTACTTC.

The chain joins TRBV6-2 or TRBV6-3 to TRBJ1-2; possibly TRBD1 for D (5 bases). Germline V CDR1 and CDR2: MNHEY, SVGEGT. The CDR3 is 13 amino acids. The ends were cut back, 5 bases at V and 0 bases at J, with 7 bases in the middle. CDR3 sequence reads: CASSSRANYGYTF. The DNA for the CDR3 is TGTGCCAGCAGTAGCAGGGCTAACTATGGCTACACCTTC.

The genes are TRBV6-2 or TRBV6-3 and TRBJ1-2; 8 bases are shared with TRBD1. Germline-derived CDR1 and CDR2 are MNHEY and SVGEGT. The J segment lost 4 bases and the V segment lost 2 bases, leaving 3 bases of the junction unmatched. The CDR3 length is 14 residues. The CDR3: CASSYPGQGYGYTF. In nucleotides, the CDR3 is TGTGCCAGCAGTTACCCCGGACAGGGCTATGGCTACACCTTC.

In its sample, this clone was seen once. The V call is TRBV1, the J call TRBJ2-2; the table names TRBD2, a call not compared with the DNA. TRBV1 is annotated as a pseudogene. The CDR3 runs 17 residues. CDR3 in amino acids: CTSWFWGLAGYSGELFF. In nucleotides, the CDR3 is TGCACCAGCTGGTTTTGGGGACTAGCGGGATACAGCGGGGAGCTGTTTTTT.

The chain is built from TRBV4-3 and TRBJ2-3, with 10 bases matching TRBD2. The CDR3 has 17 amino acids. J lost 5 bases, V lost 0 bases, and 8 bases had no gene match. Germline CDR1 and CDR2: LGHNA and YSLEER. The chain's CDR3 is CASSQDGSGGAGDTQYF. In DNA, the CDR3 is TGCGCCAGCAGCCAAGACGGCAGCGGGGGGGCCGGAGATACGCAGTATTTT.